Listed below are T cell receptor beta chains from one sample, sequenced in a study of post-analysis software for immune sequencing data. MiXCR was run by TCRdb on the PCR reads, yielding one entry per CDR3 protein. The sample yields about 540,000 distinct CDR3 sequences, roughly 34% seen once. Source material: blood. The receptor set was obtained from a girl aged 2-17 years with multiple sclerosis. Both conserved end residues are part of each CDR3. D genes are given only for firm matches. Only some rows state a clone size, as once, few, many or a class for expanded clones.

.	.	TRBV7-2	TRBJ2-2	CASSSWGASELFF	TGTGCCAGCAGCTCGTGGGGCGCCTCTGAGCTGTTTTTT
.	.	TRBV12-3/TRBV12-4	TRBJ2-5	CASSPRWQETQYF	TGTGCCAGCAGCCCTAGGTGGCAAGAGACCCAGTACTTC
few	TRBD1	TRBV10-3	TRBJ2-1	CATSESRGTAYNEQFF	TGTGCCACCAGTGAGTCAAGGGGGACAGCCTACAATGAGCAGTTCTTC
few	TRBD1	TRBV10-3	TRBJ1-6	CAISEDRGGSPLHF	TGTGCCATCAGTGAGGACAGGGGCGGGTCACCCCTCCACTTT
.	.	TRBV3-1	TRBJ2-3	CASSPQGGGTADTQYF	TGTGCCAGCAGCCCCCAGGGGGGGGGCACGGCAGATACGCAGTATTTT
few	.	TRBV20-1	TRBJ1-5	CSAMGQPQHF	TGCAGTGCTATGGGGCAGCCCCAGCATTTT
.	.	TRBV7-8	TRBJ2-7	CASSLQVRGPTYEQYF	TGTGCCAGCAGCTTACAAGTACGGGGGCCCACCTACGAGCAGTACTTC
.	TRBD2	TRBV7-7	TRBJ2-1	CASSRGSRLAGLNNEQFF	TGTGCCAGCAGCCGCGGGAGTAGGCTAGCGGGGCTAAACAATGAGCAGTTCTTC
few	.	TRBV15	TRBJ2-5	CATSRSVGPNAQETQYF	TGTGCCACCAGCAGATCGGTGGGGCCCAACGCCCAAGAGACCCAGTACTTC
.	.	TRBV20-1	TRBJ1-2	CSARAASGNHGYTF	TGCAGTGCTAGGGCTGCATCAGGGAACCATGGCTACACCTTC
few	.	TRBV5-1	TRBJ1-2	CASSRANSADGYTF	TGCGCCAGCAGCCGCGCTAACTCGGCGGATGGCTACACCTTC
.	.	TRBV6-1	TRBJ2-7	CASSEGWQGTYEQYF	TGTGCCAGCAGTGAAGGATGGCAGGGGACCTACGAGCAGTACTTC
few	TRBD2	TRBV3-1	TRBJ2-1	CASSQDLPAGIYNEQFF	TGTGCCAGCAGCCAAGATCTTCCAGCGGGGATTTACAATGAGCAGTTCTTC
.	.	TRBV25-1	TRBJ2-7	CASSDPHQTGATYEQYF	TGTGCCAGCAGTGATCCCCATCAGACAGGAGCCACCTACGAGCAGTACTTC
.	TRBD2	TRBV7-9	TRBJ2-7	CASSARGGAYEQYF	TGTGCCAGCAGCGCCCGGGGAGGGGCCTACGAGCAGTACTTC
.	TRBD2	TRBV27	TRBJ2-4	CASSLTSATKNIQYF	TGTGCCAGCAGTTTGACTAGCGCAACCAAAAACATTCAGTACTTC
.	.	TRBV11-2	TRBJ1-2	CASSRDNFSSYGYTF	TGTGCCAGCAGCAGGGACAATTTTTCAAGCTATGGCTACACCTTC
few	.	TRBV20-1	TRBJ1-2	CSARGYTETNYGYTF	TGCAGTGCTAGAGGCTACACGGAGACTAACTATGGCTACACCTTC
.	TRBD2	TRBV29-1	TRBJ2-3	CSVELAAAAGTDTQYF	TGCAGCGTTGAACTAGCGGCCGCGGCTGGCACAGATACGCAGTATTTT
.	.	TRBV6-1	TRBJ2-7	CASSEGTYYEQYF	TGTGCCAGCAGTGAGGGGACCTACTACGAGCAGTACTTC
.	.	TRBV20-1	TRBJ1-6	CSASNVDSPLHF	TGCAGTGCTAGTAACGTCGATTCACCCCTCCACTTT
.	.	TRBV20-1	TRBJ2-5	CSASNTGAETQYF	TGCAGTGCTAGTAATACGGGAGCCGAGACCCAGTACTTC
.	.	TRBV10-2	TRBJ1-5	CASGMTALDQPQHF	TGCGCCAGCGGGATGACAGCGTTGGATCAGCCCCAGCATTTT
.	.	TRBV27	TRBJ2-5	CASQGGRAETQYF	TGTGCCAGCCAGGGGGGCCGGGCGGAGACCCAGTACTTC
few	.	TRBV28	TRBJ1-3	CASGGATSGNTIYF	TGTGCCAGCGGGGGGGCCACCTCTGGAAACACCATATATTTT
.	.	TRBV12-3/TRBV12-4	TRBJ2-5	CASSHIATETQYF	TGTGCCAGCAGTCACATAGCGACCGAGACCCAGTACTTC
.	TRBD2	TRBV6-5	TRBJ2-5	CASSYSGTSPEAQYF	TGTGCCAGCAGTTACTCGGGGACTAGCCCCGAGGCCCAGTACTTC
.	TRBD2	TRBV10-1	TRBJ2-3	CASSNLAGATDTQYF	TGCGCCAGCAGTAATTTAGCGGGGGCCACAGATACGCAGTATTTT
few	TRBD1	TRBV29-1	TRBJ1-4	CSVEFQTGDGEKLFF	TGCAGCGTTGAATTCCAGACAGGGGACGGGGAAAAACTGTTTTTT
.	TRBD1	TRBV20-1	TRBJ1-1	CSASPGTGGGYTEAFF	TGCAGTGCTAGCCCAGGGACAGGGGGTGGGTACACTGAAGCTTTCTTT
many	.	TRBV7-3	TRBJ1-1	CASSPGRLNTEAFF	TGTGCCAGCAGCCCGGGACGGCTGAACACTGAAGCTTTCTTT
few	.	TRBV3-1	TRBJ2-6	CASSQGATGANVLTF	TGTGCCAGCAGCCAGGGCGCCACTGGGGCCAACGTCCTGACTTTC
.	.	TRBV2	TRBJ2-2	CASTRVNTGELFF	TGTGCCAGCACCAGGGTTAACACCGGGGAGCTGTTTTTT
.	.	TRBV3-1	TRBJ1-1	CASSQDNIARGTEAFF	TGTGCCAGCAGCCAAGATAATATCGCCAGAGGAACTGAAGCTTTCTTT
.	.	TRBV3-1	TRBJ2-1	CASSQVLSYNEQFF	TGTGCCAGCAGCCAAGTGCTCTCCTACAATGAGCAGTTCTTC
few	.	TRBV15	TRBJ2-5	CATSRDGETQYF	TGTGCCACCAGCAGAGATGGGGAGACCCAGTACTTC
.	TRBD1	TRBV6-5	TRBJ2-7	CASSYQPSQGGTGSYEQYF	TGTGCCAGCAGTTACCAACCGTCTCAGGGCGGGACAGGCTCCTACGAGCAGTACTTC
.	.	TRBV5-1	TRBJ2-7	CASSLRGRGSYEQYF	TGCGCCAGCAGCCTACGGGGTCGAGGCTCCTACGAGCAGTACTTC
.	.	TRBV20-1	TRBJ2-3	CSAFLDPSADTQYF	TGCAGTGCTTTTTTAGACCCTTCCGCAGATACGCAGTATTTT
.	.	TRBV11-2	TRBJ2-2	CASSFGTLNTGELFF	TGTGCCAGCAGCTTTGGGACATTGAACACCGGGGAGCTGTTTTTT
few	TRBD2	TRBV5-4	TRBJ2-3	CASSFVLAGGPTDTQYF	TGTGCCAGCAGCTTTGTACTAGCGGGGGGGCCCACAGATACGCAGTATTTT
.	.	TRBV29-1	TRBJ2-3	CSVCSPGLPDTDTQYF	TGCAGCGTCTGTAGCCCGGGACTCCCTGACACAGATACGCAGTATTTT
many	.	TRBV25-1	TRBJ2-1	CASSELGGADEQFF	TGTGCCAGCAGTGAATTGGGGGGGGCTGATGAGCAGTTCTTC
.	.	TRBV4-2	TRBJ1-2	CASSQSMGADYGYTF	TGTGCCAGCAGCCAAAGCATGGGGGCTGACTATGGCTACACCTTC
.	TRBD1	TRBV6-1	TRBJ2-5	CASSVGTAEETQYF	TGTGCCAGCAGTGTAGGGACAGCAGAAGAGACCCAGTACTTC